This TCR beta chain was identified in a study of T cell responses to AZD1222 COVID-19 vaccine. Study observations and caveats: Rises in breadth and depth of Spike-specific TCRs came after two AZD1222 doses. Nearly half of spike-specific TCRs reportedly target unmutated variant regions.

Comments on this clone: What it recognizes is unknown.

Sequencing was performed with immunoSEQ multiplex PCR; in TCRdb, only in-frame clones are kept and a portion is missing. Among 150,000 or so clones, roughly 90% were seen once, and the ten largest hold about 5.5%. CDR3 length: 15 residues. CDR1 KGHSH and CDR2 LQKENI come from the germline V gene. Trimming took 6 bases from V and 4 from J; bases not matched to a gene: 12. V is TRBV18 and J is TRBJ2-7; 7 bases match TRBD1. The clonotype comes from an adult in good health. Sequences were derived from peripheral blood, sampled on day 0 of AZD1222 vaccination. CDR3 nucleotide sequence: TGTGCCAGCTCCCGAGGACAGGAGAGGCCATACGAGCAGTACTTC. Protein: CASSRGQERPYEQYF.